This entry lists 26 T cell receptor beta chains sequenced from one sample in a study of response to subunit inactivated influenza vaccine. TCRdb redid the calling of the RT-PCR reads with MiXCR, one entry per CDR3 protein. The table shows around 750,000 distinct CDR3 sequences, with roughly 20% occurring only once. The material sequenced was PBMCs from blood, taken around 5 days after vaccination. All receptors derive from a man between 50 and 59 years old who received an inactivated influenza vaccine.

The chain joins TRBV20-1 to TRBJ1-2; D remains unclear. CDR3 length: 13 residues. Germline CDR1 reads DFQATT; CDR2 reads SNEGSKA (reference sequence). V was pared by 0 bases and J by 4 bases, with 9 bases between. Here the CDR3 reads CSARDLYSYGYTF. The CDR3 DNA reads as TGCAGTGCTAGAGATCTCTACAGCTATGGCTACACCTTC.

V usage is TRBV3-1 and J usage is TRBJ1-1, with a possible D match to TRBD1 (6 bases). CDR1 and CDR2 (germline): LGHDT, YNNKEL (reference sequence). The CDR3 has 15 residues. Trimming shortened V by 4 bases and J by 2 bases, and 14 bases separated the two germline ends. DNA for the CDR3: TGTGCCAGCAGCCTCAGGACAGAATTAAACACTGAAGCTTTCTTT. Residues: CASSLRTELNTEAFF.

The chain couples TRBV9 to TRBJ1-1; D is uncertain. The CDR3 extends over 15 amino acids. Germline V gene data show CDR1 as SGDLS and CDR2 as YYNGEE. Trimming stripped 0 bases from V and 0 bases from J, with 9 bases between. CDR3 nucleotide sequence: TGTGCCAGCAGCGTAGGGGCAGTTATGAACACTGAAGCTTTCTTT. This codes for CASSVGAVMNTEAFF.

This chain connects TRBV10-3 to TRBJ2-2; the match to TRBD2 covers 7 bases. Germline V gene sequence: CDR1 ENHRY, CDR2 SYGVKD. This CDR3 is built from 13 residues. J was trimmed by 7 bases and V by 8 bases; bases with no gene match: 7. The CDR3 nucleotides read TGTGCCATCTCGTCGCCGGGGGGCGGGGAGCTGTTTTTT. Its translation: CAISSPGGGELFF.

CDR3 sequence reads: CASSQVQGNYGYTF. For the CDR3, the DNA is TGTGCCAGCAGCCAAGTGCAGGGGAACTATGGCTACACCTTC. The J gene is TRBJ1-2, the V gene TRBV4-2, with D possibly TRBD1 on 6 matching bases. Germline V gives CDR1 LGHNA, CDR2 YNFKEQ. V was pared by 1 base and J by 2 bases, with 8 bases between. The CDR3 extends over 14 amino acids.

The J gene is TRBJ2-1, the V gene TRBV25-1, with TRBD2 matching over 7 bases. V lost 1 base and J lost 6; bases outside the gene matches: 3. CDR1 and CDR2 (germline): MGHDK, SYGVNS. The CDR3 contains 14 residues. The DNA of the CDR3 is TGTGCCAGCAGTGAATGGCGGACTAGCAATGAGCAGTTCTTC. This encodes CASSEWRTSNEQFF.

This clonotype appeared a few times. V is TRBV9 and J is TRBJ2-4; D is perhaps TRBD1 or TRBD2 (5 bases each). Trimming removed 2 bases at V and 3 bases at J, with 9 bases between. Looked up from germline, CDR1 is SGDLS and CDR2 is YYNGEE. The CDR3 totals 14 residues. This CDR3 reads CASSVGENKNIQYF. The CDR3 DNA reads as TGTGCCAGCAGCGTGGGGGAGAACAAAAACATTCAGTACTTC.

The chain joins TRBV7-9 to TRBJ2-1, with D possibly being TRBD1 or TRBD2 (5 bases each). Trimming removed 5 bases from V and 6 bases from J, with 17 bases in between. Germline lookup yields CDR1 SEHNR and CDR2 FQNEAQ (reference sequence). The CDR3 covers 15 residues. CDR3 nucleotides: TGTGCCAGCAGCCACCGAGGGAAGGGGACCAATGAGCAGTTCTTC. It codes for CASSHRGKGTNEQFF. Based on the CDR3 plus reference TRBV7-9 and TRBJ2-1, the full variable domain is DTGVSQNPRHKITKRGQNVTFRCDPISEHNRLYWYRQTLGQGPEFLTYFQNEAQLEKSRLLSDRFSAERPKGSFSTLEIQRTEQGDSAMYLCASSHRGKGTNEQFFGPGTRLTVL.

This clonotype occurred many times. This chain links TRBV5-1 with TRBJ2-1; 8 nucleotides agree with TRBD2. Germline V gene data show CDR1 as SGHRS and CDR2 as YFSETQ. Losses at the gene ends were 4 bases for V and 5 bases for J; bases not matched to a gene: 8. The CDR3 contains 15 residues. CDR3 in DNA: TGCGCCAGCAGCCTTAGCGGGAAGCCCCACAATGAGCAGTTCTTC. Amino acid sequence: CASSLSGKPHNEQFF.

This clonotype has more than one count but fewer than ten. The CDR3 spells CASSGQGRYSPLHF. The CDR3 nucleotides are TGTGCCAGCAGTGGACAGGGGCGGTATTCACCCCTCCACTTT. J is TRBJ1-6 and V is TRBV28, with 9 positions matching TRBD1. The CDR3 runs 14 residues. V was clipped by 5 bases and J by 8 bases; unmatched bases: 4. Germline CDR1 is MDHEN and CDR2 is SYDVKM.

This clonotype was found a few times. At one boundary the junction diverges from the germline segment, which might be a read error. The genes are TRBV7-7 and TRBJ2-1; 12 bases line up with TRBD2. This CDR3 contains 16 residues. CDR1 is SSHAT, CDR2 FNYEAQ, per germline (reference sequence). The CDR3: CASSPSLAGGTNEQFF. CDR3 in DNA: TGTGCTAGCAGCCCATCACTAGCGGGGGGCACAAATGAGCAGTTCTTC.

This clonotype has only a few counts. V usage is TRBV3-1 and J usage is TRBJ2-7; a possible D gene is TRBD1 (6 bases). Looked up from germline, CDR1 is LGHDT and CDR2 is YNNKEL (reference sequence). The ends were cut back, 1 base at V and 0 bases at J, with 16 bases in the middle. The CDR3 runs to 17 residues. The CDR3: CASSQAQTGRISYEQYF. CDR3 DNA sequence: TGTGCCAGCAGCCAAGCCCAAACAGGGCGGATCTCCTACGAGCAGTACTTC.

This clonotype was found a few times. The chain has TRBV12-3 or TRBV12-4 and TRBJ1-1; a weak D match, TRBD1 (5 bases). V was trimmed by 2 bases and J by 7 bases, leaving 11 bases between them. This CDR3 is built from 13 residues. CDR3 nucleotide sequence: TGTGCCAGCAGTTTATTAAGGGGCGGTGAAGCTTTCTTT. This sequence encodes CASSLLRGGEAFF.

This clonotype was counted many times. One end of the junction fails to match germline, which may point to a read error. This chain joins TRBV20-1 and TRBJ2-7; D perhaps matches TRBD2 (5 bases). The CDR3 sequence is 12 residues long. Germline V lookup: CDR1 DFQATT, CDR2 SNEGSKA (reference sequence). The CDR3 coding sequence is TGCAGTGCTAGGCCTGAACTAGATTCGCGACACTTC. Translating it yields CSARPELDSRHF.

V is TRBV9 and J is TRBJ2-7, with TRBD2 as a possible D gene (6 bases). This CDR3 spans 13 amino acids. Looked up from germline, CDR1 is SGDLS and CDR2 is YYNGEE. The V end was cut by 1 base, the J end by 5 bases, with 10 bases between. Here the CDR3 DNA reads TGTGCCAGCAGCGTACCGGGGGTGAACGAGCAGTACTTC. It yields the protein CASSVPGVNEQYF.

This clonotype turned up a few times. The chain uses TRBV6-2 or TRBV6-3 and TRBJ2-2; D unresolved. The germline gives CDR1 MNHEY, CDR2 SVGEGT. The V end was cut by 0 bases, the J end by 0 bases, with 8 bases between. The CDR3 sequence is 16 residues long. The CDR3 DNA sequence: TGTGCCAGCAGTTACTCGGGTCGGACGAACACCGGGGAGCTGTTTTTT. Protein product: CASSYSGRTNTGELFF.

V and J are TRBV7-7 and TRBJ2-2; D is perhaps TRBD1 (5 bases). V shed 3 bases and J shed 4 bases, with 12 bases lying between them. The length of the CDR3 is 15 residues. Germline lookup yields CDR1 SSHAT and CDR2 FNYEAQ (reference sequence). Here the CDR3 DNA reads TGTGCCAGCAGCTTGGCAGGGCCCAGCACCGGGGAGCTGTTTTTT. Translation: CASSLAGPSTGELFF.

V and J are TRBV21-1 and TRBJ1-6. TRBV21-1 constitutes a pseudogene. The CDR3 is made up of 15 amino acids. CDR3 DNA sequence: TGTGCCAGCAGCCCCAATGTAGGGCCCGATTCACCCCTCCACTTT. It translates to CASSPNVGPDSPLHF.

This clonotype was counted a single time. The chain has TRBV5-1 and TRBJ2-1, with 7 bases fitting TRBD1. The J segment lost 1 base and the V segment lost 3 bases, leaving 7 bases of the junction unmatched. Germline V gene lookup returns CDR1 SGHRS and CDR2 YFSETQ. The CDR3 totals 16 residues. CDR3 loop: CASSWGQSSSYNEQFF. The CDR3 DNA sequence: TGCGCCAGCAGCTGGGGACAGTCCAGTTCCTACAATGAGCAGTTCTTC.

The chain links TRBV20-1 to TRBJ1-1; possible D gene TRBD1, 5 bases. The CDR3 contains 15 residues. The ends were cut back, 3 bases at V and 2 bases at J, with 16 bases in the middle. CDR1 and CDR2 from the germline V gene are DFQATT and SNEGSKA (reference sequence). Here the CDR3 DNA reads TGCAGTGCTAGCTGGGGGAGTTGGGGTAACACTGAAGCTTTCTTT. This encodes CSASWGSWGNTEAFF.

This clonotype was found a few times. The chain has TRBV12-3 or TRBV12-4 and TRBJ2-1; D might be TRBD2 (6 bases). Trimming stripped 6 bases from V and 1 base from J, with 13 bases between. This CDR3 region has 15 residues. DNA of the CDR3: TGTGCCAGCAGGACGGGAGTAGGGTCCTACAATGAGCAGTTCTTC. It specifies CASRTGVGSYNEQFF.

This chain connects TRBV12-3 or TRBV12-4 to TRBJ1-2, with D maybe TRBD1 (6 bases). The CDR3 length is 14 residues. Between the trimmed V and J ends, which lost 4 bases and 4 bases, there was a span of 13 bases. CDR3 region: CASSSQGGIYGYTF. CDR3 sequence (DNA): TGTGCCAGCAGTTCACAGGGAGGGATCTATGGCTACACCTTC.

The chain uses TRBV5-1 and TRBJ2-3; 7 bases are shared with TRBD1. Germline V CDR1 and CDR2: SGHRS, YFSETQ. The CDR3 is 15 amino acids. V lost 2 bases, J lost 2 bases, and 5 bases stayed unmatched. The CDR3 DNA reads TGCGCCAGCAGCTTTAGGGGGCCTAACACAGATACGCAGTATTTT. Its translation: CASSFRGPNTDTQYF.

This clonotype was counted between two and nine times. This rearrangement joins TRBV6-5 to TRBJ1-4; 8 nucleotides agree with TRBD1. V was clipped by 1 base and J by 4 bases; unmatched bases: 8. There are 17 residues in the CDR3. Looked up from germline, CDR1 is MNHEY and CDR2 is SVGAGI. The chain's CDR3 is CASSYLTGTGVNEKLFF. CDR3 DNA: TGTGCCAGCAGTTACTTGACCGGGACAGGAGTTAATGAAAAACTGTTTTTT.

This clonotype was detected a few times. The CDR3 DNA reads as TGTGCCAGCAGCCGCTTTACGGGGGGATATAATGAGCAGTTCTTC. It specifies CASSRFTGGYNEQFF. V gene TRBV5-5 combines with J gene TRBJ2-1, with 7 bases identical to TRBD2. The CDR3 loop spans 15 amino acids. Trimming cost V 4 bases and J 7 bases; bases outside gene matches: 11. CDR1 is SGHKS, CDR2 YYEKEE, per germline (reference sequence).

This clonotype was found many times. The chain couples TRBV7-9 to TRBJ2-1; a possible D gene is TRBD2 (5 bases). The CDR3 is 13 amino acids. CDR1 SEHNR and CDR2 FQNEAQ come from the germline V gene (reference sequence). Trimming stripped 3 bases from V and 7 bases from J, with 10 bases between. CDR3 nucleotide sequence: TGTGCCAGCAGCTTCCCGACTACGAATGAGCAGTTCTTC. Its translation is CASSFPTTNEQFF.